The 27 T cell receptor beta chains presented below share a single source sample, sequenced in a study of T-cell memory formation after mild COVID-19. TCRdb processed the 5' RACE reads anew with MiXCR; each CDR3 protein has one entry. The data hold hundreds of thousands of distinct CDR3 sequences, with over 15% observed a single time. Material: PBMCs or a T cell subset sorted from them (not recorded which). The receptors stem from an adult woman who had mild COVID-19 (a few samples of this study predate the infection). Cell type and time point are not known.

The chain recombines TRBV18 with TRBJ2-7; D uncertain. Per germline, CDR1 KGHSH and CDR2 LQKENI. There are 14 residues in the CDR3. Trimming stripped 3 bases from V and 3 bases from J, with 12 bases between. The DNA for the CDR3 is TGTGCCAGCTCACCGACCGGGTTAAACTACGAGCAGTACTTC. Its translation: CASSPTGLNYEQYF.

There are a few counts of this clonotype. The chain combines TRBV29-1 with TRBJ2-1; D perhaps matches TRBD2 (7 bases). Trimming took off 2 bases at V and 4 bases at J, with 18 bases between the two ends. The CDR3 length is 16 residues. The germline CDR1 and CDR2 sequences are SQVTM and ANQGSEA. CDR3 amino acids: CSVEFGGPFIYNEQFF. The CDR3 nucleotides read TGCAGCGTTGAATTCGGGGGGCCATTTATATACAATGAGCAGTTCTTC.

This chain links TRBV5-1 with TRBJ2-3, with TRBD2 as a possible D gene (5 bases). CDR1 SGHRS and CDR2 YFSETQ come from the germline V gene. V lost 4 bases, J lost 6 bases, and 9 bases lay in between. The CDR3 has 12 residues. CDR3 amino acids: CASSRPGDTQYF. DNA of the CDR3: TGCGCCAGCAGCCGTCCGGGGGATACGCAGTATTTT.

The rearrangement links TRBV6-2 or TRBV6-3 to TRBJ1-5; D ambiguous. Germline lookup yields CDR1 MNHEY and CDR2 SVGEGT. V was pared by 4 bases and J by 5 bases, with 12 bases between. CDR3 size: 14 residues. CDR3 sequence reads: CASSSTGPYQPQHF. For the CDR3, the DNA is TGTGCCAGCAGTTCCACCGGGCCTTATCAGCCCCAGCATTTT.

The rearrangement joins TRBV5-1 to TRBJ2-7; 9 positions match TRBD2. This CDR3 is 15 amino acids long. V was clipped by 0 bases and J by 4 bases; unmatched bases: 5. Germline V lookup: CDR1 SGHRS, CDR2 YFSETQ. CDR3 sequence reads: CASSLAAGGGYEQYF. The CDR3 DNA is TGCGCCAGCAGCTTGGCCGCGGGAGGGGGGTACGAGCAGTACTTC.

This clonotype was recorded a few times. The gene calls are TRBV5-1 and TRBJ2-2, with 11 bases fitting TRBD2. This CDR3 has 17 residues. The germline V gene encodes CDR1 SGHRS and CDR2 YFSETQ. The V gene end was trimmed by 0 bases and the J gene end by 6 bases; junction bases not matched to a gene: 7. This CDR3 is CASSLGLAGGFPGELFF. For the CDR3, the DNA is TGCGCCAGCAGCTTGGGCCTAGCGGGGGGATTTCCCGGGGAGCTGTTTTTT.

There are many counts of this clonotype. This chain connects TRBV21-1 to TRBJ2-4; no DNA check was done on the table's D call, TRBD2. TRBV21-1 is tagged as a pseudogene. The CDR3 is 19 residues long. CDR3 loop: CASRAGTSGRVYAKNIQYF. CDR3 nucleotides: TGTGCCAGCAGGGCCGGGACTAGCGGGAGAGTTTACGCCAAAAACATTCAGTACTTC.

The chain links TRBV29-1 to TRBJ2-1; TRBD1 or TRBD2 may be the D gene (6 bases each). Germline CDR1 reads SQVTM; CDR2 reads ANQGSEA. Trimming shortened V by 3 bases and J by 5 bases, and 17 bases separated the two germline ends. This CDR3 comprises 15 residues. The CDR3 here is CSVDKRGDPHNEQFF. The CDR3, as DNA: TGCAGCGTTGACAAGAGGGGGGACCCTCACAATGAGCAGTTCTTC.

This clonotype was found a few times. The CDR3 DNA follows: TGCGCCAGCAGCTCCGGAGACTCTGGGGCCAACGTCCTGACTTTC. Amino acid sequence: CASSSGDSGANVLTF. The chain links TRBV5-1 to TRBJ2-6; D not certain. Germline CDR1 is SGHRS and CDR2 is YFSETQ. The length of the CDR3 is 15 residues. V was shortened by 3 bases and J by 0 bases, with 7 bases between the two germline ends.

The rearrangement links TRBV5-6 to TRBJ2-7; D unclear. V lost 4 bases, J lost 0 bases, and 8 bases lay in between. The germline V gene has CDR1 SGHDT and CDR2 YYEEEE. This CDR3 is built from 13 residues. CDR3 region: CASSLLDSYEQYF. The CDR3 bases are TGTGCCAGCAGCCTGCTCGACTCCTACGAGCAGTACTTC.

This sequence joins TRBV4-1 and TRBJ1-1, with 9 bases identical to TRBD1. Germline V gives CDR1 MGHRA, CDR2 YSYEKL. This CDR3 has 16 amino acids. After removal of 0 bases from V and 5 bases from J, the junction contained 7 bases not matched to a gene. CDR3 nucleotides: TGCGCCAGCAGCCAAGAAGGGACAGGGAGAACTACTGAAGCTTTCTTT. Its translation is CASSQEGTGRTTEAFF.

V is TRBV5-1 and J is TRBJ2-7; 14 bases agree with TRBD2. V trimming: 4 bases; J trimming: 5 bases; junction bases outside the gene matches: 5. The CDR3 length is 15 residues. The germline V gene encodes CDR1 SGHRS and CDR2 YFSETQ. CDR3 amino acids: CASSNTGLAGDEQYF. The CDR3 bases are TGCGCCAGCAGCAATACGGGACTAGCGGGAGACGAGCAGTACTTC.

This clonotype was seen more than once but under ten times. V and J are TRBV9 and TRBJ1-1; TRBD1 aligns across 7 bases. J lost 1 base, V lost 4 bases, and 10 bases had no gene match. The CDR3 runs to 16 residues. Per the germline V gene, CDR1 is SGDLS and CDR2 is YYNGEE. The CDR3, as DNA: TGTGCCAGCAGCCCCAGACAGGGTCTGTCGAACACTGAAGCTTTCTTT. Translation: CASSPRQGLSNTEAFF.

This clonotype has more than one count but fewer than ten. V and J are TRBV20-1 and TRBJ1-1; D remains unclear. Germline loops: CDR1 DFQATT, CDR2 SNEGSKA (reference sequence). This CDR3 has 12 amino acids. V was clipped by 0 bases and J by 3 bases, with 5 bases between them. The CDR3 DNA sequence: TGCAGTGCTAGAGATGACGACACTGAAGCTTTCTTT. This encodes CSARDDDTEAFF.

This clonotype was seen more than once but under ten times. The V gene is TRBV6-1, the J gene TRBJ1-5; no clear D gene. The CDR3 covers 16 residues. Germline assignment: CDR1 MNHNS and CDR2 SASEGT. Trimming left V 3 bases short and J 2 bases short, with 14 bases between. Written as DNA, the CDR3 is TGTGCCAGCAGTGATTTGAAACGGGTGGGCAATCAGCCCCAGCATTTT. Its protein is CASSDLKRVGNQPQHF.

This clonotype was recorded a few times. The rearrangement uses TRBV12-3 or TRBV12-4 and TRBJ2-7; 8 nucleotides agree with TRBD1. V shed 7 bases and J 4 bases; nucleotides not matched to a gene: 9. The CDR3 spans 14 residues. DNA of the CDR3: TGTGCCAGCACCACCGGGACAGGCTTTTACGAGCAGTACTTC. Its protein product is CASTTGTGFYEQYF.

This chain connects TRBV2 to TRBJ2-7; D uncertain. This CDR3 contains 13 residues. The V gene's germline CDR1 is SNHLY and CDR2 FYNNEI. Trimming removed 4 bases at V and 7 bases at J, with 14 bases between. The CDR3 here is CASSVGAFYEQYF. For the CDR3, the DNA is TGTGCCAGCAGTGTAGGCGCTTTTTATGAGCAGTACTTC.

The chain joins TRBV7-7 to TRBJ2-1; TRBD2 matches at 10 bases. In germline, CDR1 is SSHAT, CDR2 FNYEAQ (reference sequence). V trimming: 3 bases; J trimming: 4 bases; junction bases outside the gene matches: 3. This CDR3 comprises 15 residues. This chain's CDR3 is CASSLIAGGYNEQFF. The CDR3 bases are TGTGCCAGCAGCTTGATAGCGGGAGGTTACAATGAGCAGTTCTTC. The variable domain in full, with the rest retrieved from reference TRBV7-7 and TRBJ2-1, is GAGVSQSPRYKVTKRGQDVTLRCDPISSHATLYWYQQALGQGPEFLTYFNYEAQPDKSGLPSDRFSAERPEGSISTLTIQRTEQRDSAMYRCASSLIAGGYNEQFFGPGTRLTVL.

This clonotype came up a few times. This chain joins TRBV20-1 and TRBJ2-7; 8 nucleotides align to TRBD1. Looked up from germline, CDR1 is DFQATT and CDR2 is SNEGSKA (reference sequence). After removal of 4 bases from V and 2 bases from J, the junction contained 7 bases not matched to a gene. The CDR3 contains 14 residues. DNA for the CDR3: TGCAGTGCTAACCCGGGACAGGCTGCCTACGAGCAGTACTTC. Its translation: CSANPGQAAYEQYF.

This chain connects TRBV20-1 to TRBJ2-5, with 7 bases matching TRBD2. The V segment lost 6 bases and the J segment 3 bases; nucleotides outside the gene matches: 4. Germline V CDR1 and CDR2: DFQATT, SNEGSKA (reference sequence). The CDR3 has 12 residues. The CDR3 loop is CSAVSGKETQYF. The CDR3 DNA follows: TGCAGTGCCGTGAGCGGGAAAGAGACCCAGTACTTC.

The chain recombines TRBV9 with TRBJ1-3, with a tentative D call TRBD1 (6 bases). Germline CDR1 reads SGDLS; CDR2 reads YYNGEE. This CDR3 is built from 15 residues. The V and J ends lost 1 base and 4 bases respectively, with 12 bases between them. Written as DNA, the CDR3 is TGTGCCAGCAGCGTAACAGGGTCGGGCGGAAACACCATATATTTT. Translation gives CASSVTGSGGNTIYF.

This chain joins TRBV5-1 and TRBJ2-1, with 12 bases lining up with TRBD2. Germline V gives CDR1 SGHRS, CDR2 YFSETQ. This CDR3 region has 15 residues. V shed 4 bases, J shed 7 bases, and the junction held 6 bases outside the gene matches. CDR3 DNA sequence: TGCGCCAGCAGCCTGCTCGGGACTAGCGGGAATGAGCAGTTCTTC. Encoded protein: CASSLLGTSGNEQFF.

On this clonotype: A junction end diverges from the germline sequence, so it may reflect a read error. J is TRBJ1-2 and V is TRBV6-2 or TRBV6-3, with TRBD1 as a possible D gene (5 bases). CDR1 is MNHEY and CDR2 is SVGEGT in the germline V gene. This CDR3 spans 12 amino acids. The CDR3 bases are TGTGCCAGCAGTTATCTCCCCGGGACCGGAAACTTC. This encodes CASSYLPGTGNF.

The CDR3 sequence is CSAKGLTRTLPEAFF. CDR3 nucleotide sequence: TGCAGTGCTAAGGGACTCACCAGGACCCTCCCCGAAGCTTTCTTT. The chain uses TRBV20-1 and TRBJ1-1, with D possibly TRBD1 on 5 matching bases. The germline V gene encodes CDR1 DFQATT and CDR2 SNEGSKA (reference sequence). Trimming cost V 4 bases and J 8 bases, with 23 bases left between them. The CDR3 loop spans 15 amino acids.

The chain links TRBV10-3 to TRBJ2-7; no reliable D call. V lost 0 bases to trimming and J lost 0 bases, with 12 bases between them. Germline V CDR1 and CDR2: ENHRY, SYGVKD. The CDR3 length is 16 residues. Here the CDR3 reads CAISESPVRSSYEQYF. CDR3 DNA: TGTGCCATCAGTGAGTCGCCGGTGAGGAGCTCCTACGAGCAGTACTTC.

At least ten counts were recorded for this clonotype. The J gene is TRBJ2-1, the V gene TRBV20-1, with 10 bases identical to TRBD2. Germline CDR1 DFQATT, CDR2 SNEGSKA (reference sequence). Unmatched junction bases numbered 9, after V lost 0 bases and J lost 4 bases. This CDR3 has 17 residues. CDR3 DNA: TGCAGTGCTAGAGATAGAAGCGGGGGGGCCTGGTACAATGAGCAGTTCTTC. It yields the protein CSARDRSGGAWYNEQFF.

V usage is TRBV7-3 and J usage is TRBJ2-1, with D possibly matching TRBD2 (7 bases). Germline loops: CDR1 SGHTA, CDR2 FQGTGA. This CDR3 is 13 amino acids long. V was clipped by 5 bases and J by 9 bases, with 14 bases between them. The DNA for the CDR3 is TGTGCCAGCAGCCCCGGGGAGGGGGGTGAGCAGTTCTTC. Translated: CASSPGEGGEQFF.